This TCR beta chain was recorded in a study of response to subunit inactivated influenza vaccine. This clonotype appeared a few times. Its antigen is not identified. V dropped 3 bases and J dropped 3; count of bases not matched to a gene: 16. CDR3 length: 18 residues. Germline assignment: CDR1 SGHKS and CDR2 YYEKEE (reference sequence). MiXCR, applied by TCRdb to the RT-PCR reads, yields one record per CDR3 protein. The sample lists about 620,000 distinct CDR3 sequences, approximately 12% seen once, with more than 8.5% in the top ten. Study observations and caveats: Few additional T cells are recruited per seasonal influenza vaccination, authors suggested.

The rearrangement joins TRBV5-5 to TRBJ1-1; 8 bases align to TRBD1. Here the sequenced sample was PBMCs from blood, taken on the day of vaccination. The TCR sequence derives from a man in his fifties or sixties who received an inactivated influenza vaccine. The CDR3: CASSSDRGKAGRYTEAFF. The CDR3 DNA follows: TGTGCCAGCAGCTCCGACAGGGGTAAGGCGGGGCGGTACACTGAAGCTTTCTTT.